Below, 26 T cell receptor beta chains from the same sample are listed, as sequenced in a study of PD-1 blockade in classical Hodgkin lymphoma (dated by TCRdb to 2020 to 2022). The library was made by the immunoSEQ multiplex PCR assay. TCRdb took over this immuneACCESS table, retaining in-frame rearrangements with V and J assigned. Such tables are incomplete; in checked studies, under half of the missing clones stem from an unresolved V gene, and the remainder is unexplained. The sample includes 24,000 or so clones, with about three quarters observed a single time. Roughly 8.6% of the sample belongs to the ten largest clones. The time point label of this sample denotes: cycle 2 day 1 (C2D1) of nivolumab. All trial patients had relapsed after autologous stem cell transplantation, with cohorts A, B and C differing in prior brentuximab vedotin exposure. The material was peripheral blood mononuclear cells (PBMCs), obtained before the second cycle of nivolumab. The origin of the receptors is a human donor with classical Hodgkin lymphoma.

The rearrangement links TRBV9 to TRBJ2-2; 7 nucleotides agree with TRBD1. The ends lost 3 bases at V and 7 bases at J; junction bases unmatched: 12. In germline, CDR1 is SGDLS, CDR2 YYNGEE. The CDR3 is made up of 16 amino acids. This chain's CDR3 is CASSGGQGDYGGELFF. The CDR3 nucleotides are TGTGCCAGCAGCGGAGGGCAGGGGGATTATGGCGGGGAGCTGTTTTTT.

The CDR3 nucleotides are TGTGCCAGCAGTTTCCTAATCGGGAGGGCCCTCGGTGAGCAGTTCTTC. Translation gives CASSFLIGRALGEQFF. This chain connects TRBV28 to TRBJ2-1, with TRBD2 identical over 8 bases. Trimming took 3 bases from V and 9 from J; bases not matched to a gene: 13. The CDR3 is made up of 16 amino acids. Looked up from germline, CDR1 is MDHEN and CDR2 is SYDVKM.

The chain has TRBV5-4 and TRBJ1-2; D is possibly TRBD1 (6 bases). Germline V CDR1 and CDR2: SGHNT, YYREEE (reference sequence). CDR3 length: 14 residues. Trimming left V 6 bases short and J 8 bases short, with 20 bases between. The CDR3 sequence: CASTTRGAGEGYTF. CDR3 in DNA: TGTGCCAGCACCACCCGGGGGGCCGGGGAGGGCTACACCTTC.

In this sample, this clone turned up once. This chain connects TRBV5-1 to TRBJ2-7, with 9 nucleotides matching TRBD2. Germline V gives CDR1 SGHRS, CDR2 YFSETQ. The CDR3 has 16 amino acids. V dropped 3 bases and J dropped 6; count of bases not matched to a gene: 13. The CDR3 reads CASSWAVAGEAIEQYF. The DNA of the CDR3 is TGCGCCAGCAGCTGGGCAGTAGCGGGAGAAGCGATCGAGCAGTACTTC.

The chain uses TRBV7-2 and TRBJ2-1; tentative D call: TRBD2 (6 bases). Germline V lookup: CDR1 SGHTA, CDR2 FQGNSA. The ends were cut back, 6 bases at V and 8 bases at J, with 20 bases in the middle. CDR3 length: 15 residues. CDR3 region: CASSRESGGLDEQFF. CDR3 coding DNA: TGTGCCAGCAGTCGGGAGTCCGGAGGGTTGGATGAGCAGTTCTTC. The variable domain in full, with the rest retrieved from reference TRBV7-2 and TRBJ2-1, is GAGVSQSPSNKVTEKGKDVELRCDPISGHTALYWYRQSLGQGLEFLIYFQGNSAPDKSGLPSDRFSAERTGGSVSTLTIQRTQQEDSAVYLCASSRESGGLDEQFFGPGTRLTVL.

This clone came up a few times. The rearrangement links TRBV7-9 to TRBJ2-7; maybe TRBD1 (6 bases). Germline-derived CDR1 and CDR2 are SEHNR and FQNEAQ (reference sequence). V lost 3 bases and J lost 1, with 10 bases in between. CDR3 length equals 14 residues. This CDR3 is CASSFTTGSYEQYF. For the CDR3, the DNA is TGTGCCAGCAGCTTCACAACAGGGTCCTACGAGCAGTACTTC.

V gene TRBV20-1 combines with J gene TRBJ1-2; maybe TRBD1 (6 bases). V lost 4 bases, J lost 8 bases, and 11 bases lay in between. The CDR3 sequence is 11 residues long. CDR1 DFQATT and CDR2 SNEGSKA come from the germline V gene (reference sequence). CDR3 coding DNA: TGCAGTGCTATGGCAGGGACAGGCTACACCTTC. Translating gives CSAMAGTGYTF.

The rearrangement joins TRBV2 to TRBJ2-3; perhaps TRBD2 as D (6 bases). The V gene's germline CDR1 is SNHLY and CDR2 FYNNEI. Trimming pared 6 bases from V and 3 bases from J, leaving 22 bases between. The CDR3 extends over 17 amino acids. The CDR3 spells CASSPPPGRGETDTQYF. Here the CDR3 DNA reads TGTGCCAGCAGCCCTCCCCCAGGGCGGGGTGAGACAGATACGCAGTATTTT.

CDR3 sequence: CASSPGGIQETQYF. DNA for the CDR3: TGTGCCAGCAGCCCGGGGGGTATTCAAGAGACCCAGTACTTC. This chain connects TRBV5-4 to TRBJ2-5, with TRBD2 identical over 7 bases. J was trimmed by 2 bases and V by 4 bases; bases with no gene match: 5. This CDR3 spans 14 amino acids. The germline gives CDR1 SGHNT, CDR2 YYREEE (reference sequence).

This chain connects TRBV28 to TRBJ2-7, with 11 bases matching TRBD2. Trimming at V came to 3 bases and at J to 3 bases, leaving 4 bases not matched to a gene. Looked up from germline, CDR1 is MDHEN and CDR2 is SYDVKM. The CDR3 consists of 15 residues. CDR3 nucleotides: TGTGCCAGCAGTTTCATGACTAGCGGGATCTACGAGCAGTACTTC. Its translation: CASSFMTSGIYEQYF.

This sequence joins TRBV9 and TRBJ1-2, with D possibly being TRBD1 (6 bases). CDR1 and CDR2 (germline): SGDLS, YYNGEE. The V end lost 5 bases, the J end lost 3 bases, and 14 bases lay between the germline ends. This CDR3 is built from 14 residues. Here the CDR3 reads CASSEGVMDYGYTF. CDR3 DNA: TGTGCCAGCAGTGAGGGGGTTATGGACTATGGCTACACCTTC.

The chain has TRBV6-6 and TRBJ2-7; possibly TRBD1 for D (6 bases). Trimming pared 0 bases from V and 3 bases from J, leaving 12 bases between. The germline CDR1 and CDR2 sequences are MNHNY and SVGAGI (reference sequence). This CDR3 comprises 15 residues. The CDR3 DNA is TGTGCCAGCAGTTACTCGTCAGGGGCAGGCTACGAGCAGTACTTC. It encodes CASSYSSGAGYEQYF.

This chain links TRBV5-4 with TRBJ2-5, with 13 bases fitting TRBD2. This CDR3 spans 16 amino acids. The trim removed 4 bases at V and 4 bases at J, leaving 7 bases unmatched. Germline V gene lookup returns CDR1 SGHNT and CDR2 YYREEE (reference sequence). The DNA of the CDR3 is TGTGCCAGCAGCCCGGGACTAGCGGGATTGTCAGAGACCCAGTACTTC. It yields the protein CASSPGLAGLSETQYF.

This clone is labeled as medium-sized (0.01 to 0.1%). V usage is TRBV21-1 and J usage is TRBJ2-7; no DNA check was done on the table's D call, TRBD1. TRBV21-1 is a known pseudogene. The CDR3 loop spans 15 amino acids. CDR3 protein: CASTQNGTGGVEQYF. In nucleotides, the CDR3 is TGTGCCAGCACCCAAAACGGGACAGGGGGTGTCGAGCAGTACTTC.

The rearrangement links TRBV28 to TRBJ1-1; 9 bases agree with TRBD1. The CDR3 extends over 16 amino acids. V was clipped by 6 bases and J by 3 bases; unmatched bases: 11. The germline CDR1 and CDR2 sequences are MDHEN and SYDVKM. The CDR3 DNA reads TGTGCCAGCAGGCGCACAGGGGGCGCCCCCTACACTGAAGCTTTCTTT. Amino acid sequence: CASRRTGGAPYTEAFF.

The rearrangement uses TRBV27 and TRBJ2-7; no firm D call. Germline V gene lookup returns CDR1 MNHEY and CDR2 SMNVEV (reference sequence). The germline V and J ends were trimmed by 3 bases and 2 bases, with 8 bases remaining between them. CDR3 length: 13 residues. The DNA of the CDR3 is TGTGCCAGCAGTTTTCAAATAGCCTACGAGCAGTACTTC. Its protein product is CASSFQIAYEQYF.

The J gene is TRBJ2-7, the V gene TRBV2; D unresolved. Germline CDR1 is SNHLY and CDR2 is FYNNEI. The CDR3 spans 14 residues. Trimming stripped 1 base from V and 1 base from J, with 8 bases between. CDR3 sequence: CASSEGSGSYEQYF. The CDR3 DNA sequence: TGTGCCAGCAGTGAAGGGTCGGGTTCCTACGAGCAGTACTTC. Combining the CDR3 with reference TRBV2 and TRBJ2-7 gives the whole variable domain EPEVTQTPSHQVTQMGQEVILRCVPISNHLYFYWYRQILGQKVEFLVSFYNNEISEKSEIFDDQFSVERPDGSNFTLKIRSTKLEDSAMYFCASSEGSGSYEQYFGPGTRLTVT.

The gene calls are TRBV28 and TRBJ1-5, with D hard to call. CDR3 size: 15 residues. Trimming took off 2 bases at V and 6 bases at J, with 14 bases between the two ends. In germline, CDR1 is MDHEN, CDR2 SYDVKM. Written as DNA, the CDR3 is TGTGCCAGCAGTTTACGGACTGGAGTTAGTCAGCCCCAGCATTTT. This translates into CASSLRTGVSQPQHF.

V usage is TRBV9 and J usage is TRBJ2-3; maybe TRBD1 (5 bases). CDR3 length: 13 amino acids. Germline CDR1 reads SGDLS; CDR2 reads YYNGEE. V lost 3 bases and J lost 2, with 7 bases in between. As DNA, the CDR3 is TGTGCCAGCAGCGAGGGGATCACAGATACGCAGTATTTT. Translated: CASSEGITDTQYF. Filled out from reference TRBV9 and TRBJ2-3, the complete variable domain reads DSGVTQTPKHLITATGQRVTLRCSPRSGDLSVYWYQQSLDQGLQFLIQYYNGEERAKGNILERFSAQQFPDLHSELNLSSLELGDSALYFCASSEGITDTQYFGPGTRLTVL.

This rearrangement joins TRBV6-5 to TRBJ2-5, with 12 bases fitting TRBD1. The CDR3 loop spans 15 amino acids. CDR1 and CDR2 from the germline V gene are MNHEY and SVGAGI. With V trimmed by 10 bases and J by 5 bases, 11 bases remained unmatched. The DNA for the CDR3 is TGTGCCACCGGCGGGACAGGGGGCTTTCGGGAGACCCAGTACTTC. It translates to CATGGTGGFRETQYF.

This clone was recorded only once. The chain employs TRBV19 and TRBJ2-1, with D uncertain. CDR1 is LNHDA and CDR2 is SQIVND in the germline V gene (reference sequence). Trimming shortened V by 3 bases and J by 2 bases, and 11 bases separated the two germline ends. CDR3 size: 15 residues. CDR3 nucleotide sequence: TGTGCCAGTAGTATTAGAAGGGATACCTACAATGAGCAGTTCTTC. Translating gives CASSIRRDTYNEQFF.

The CDR3 sequence: CASRRLAGGPEQYF. The DNA for the CDR3 is TGTGCCAGCAGACGACTAGCGGGAGGTCCCGAGCAGTACTTC. The V call is TRBV13, the J call TRBJ2-7; 13 nucleotides agree with TRBD2. CDR1 is PRHDT and CDR2 is FYEKMQ in the germline V gene (reference sequence). Germline trimming cut 6 bases from V and 6 bases from J; bases unmatched to any gene: 5. This CDR3 spans 14 amino acids.

The rearrangement links TRBV5-1 to TRBJ2-7; D remains ambiguous. The CDR3 is made up of 14 amino acids. Germline CDR1 and CDR2: SGHRS and YFSETQ. Deletions cut 1 base from V and 0 bases from J, with 8 bases between. CDR3 coding DNA: TGCGCCAGCAGCTTGTCTGGCCTCTCCTACGAGCAGTACTTC. It translates to CASSLSGLSYEQYF.

With respect to this clone: The junction departs from germline at one end; a sequencing error may be responsible. The CDR3 region is CASSLDPAGGMVIF. CDR3 bases: TGTGCCAGCAGCTTAGATCCAGCGGGAGGTATGGTGATCTTC. V gene TRBV11-2 combines with J gene TRBJ2-1, with TRBD2 matching over 9 bases. This CDR3 is 14 amino acids long. CDR1 and CDR2 (germline): SGHAT, FQNNGV.

This chain links TRBV27 with TRBJ2-6; D is uncertain. V dropped 6 bases and J dropped 2 bases, with 5 bases sitting between them. Germline CDR1 is MNHEY and CDR2 is SMNVEV (reference sequence). This CDR3 contains 13 residues. The CDR3 nucleotides are TGTGCCAGCAGGTATGCTGGGGCCAACGTCCTGACTTTC. Its protein product is CASRYAGANVLTF.

The V call is TRBV6-6, the J call TRBJ2-7; TRBD2 aligns across 12 bases. CDR1 and CDR2 (germline): MNHNY, SVGAGI (reference sequence). The trim removed 0 bases at V and 4 bases at J, leaving 1 base unmatched. CDR3 length equals 15 residues. CDR3: CASSYSLAGGYEQYF. For the CDR3, the DNA is TGTGCCAGCAGTTACTCACTAGCGGGAGGTTACGAGCAGTACTTC.